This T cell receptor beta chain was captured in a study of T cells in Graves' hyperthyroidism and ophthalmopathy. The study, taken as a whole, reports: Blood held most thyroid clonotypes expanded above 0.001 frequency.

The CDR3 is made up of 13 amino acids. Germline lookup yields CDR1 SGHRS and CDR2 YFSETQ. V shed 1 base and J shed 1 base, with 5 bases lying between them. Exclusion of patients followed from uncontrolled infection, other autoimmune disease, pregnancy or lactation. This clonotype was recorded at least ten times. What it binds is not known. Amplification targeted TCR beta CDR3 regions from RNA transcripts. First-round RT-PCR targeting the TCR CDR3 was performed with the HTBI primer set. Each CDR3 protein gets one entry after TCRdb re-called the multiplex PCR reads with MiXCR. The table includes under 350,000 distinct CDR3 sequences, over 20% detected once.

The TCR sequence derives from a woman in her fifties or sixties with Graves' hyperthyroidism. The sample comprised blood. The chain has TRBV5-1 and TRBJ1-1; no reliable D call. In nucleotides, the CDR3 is TGCGCCAGCAGCTTGCCGGAGAACACTGAAGCTTTCTTT. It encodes CASSLPENTEAFF.